This T cell receptor beta chain was sequenced during a study of pediatric ulcerative colitis. Across the study: Disease was pancolitis in several and left-sided in two, histology-confirmed.

The study's findings and limits: Blood-rectal clonal overlap within each person was significantly higher in ulcerative colitis patients than controls. Blood samples from a couple of patients yielded substantially fewer templates and were excluded from blood-rectal overlap analysis.

The survey-level immunoSEQ assay was used. Libraries were prepared by immunoSEQ multiplex PCR; TCRdb keeps only in-frame clonotypes and omits some of them. The sample yields some 35,000 clones, 80% to 90% seen once. In regard to this clone: Its specificity is not known. One end of the junction is discordant with germline, which a read error may explain. The sample contains more than one DNA sequence encoding this CDR3.

Germline V gene sequence: CDR1 SGHTS, CDR2 YDEGEE. The CDR3 extends over 12 amino acids. The rectum was sampled with one to two pinch biopsies at colonoscopy. Sequenced: gut tissue. The clonotype was recovered from a boy aged 5-17 years with mild ulcerative colitis. The chain employs TRBV5-8 and TRBJ1-2, with D unresolved. In nucleotides, the CDR3 is TGCGCCAGCCATGGGGTTAACTATGGCTACACCTTC. Its protein product is CASHGVNYGYTF.